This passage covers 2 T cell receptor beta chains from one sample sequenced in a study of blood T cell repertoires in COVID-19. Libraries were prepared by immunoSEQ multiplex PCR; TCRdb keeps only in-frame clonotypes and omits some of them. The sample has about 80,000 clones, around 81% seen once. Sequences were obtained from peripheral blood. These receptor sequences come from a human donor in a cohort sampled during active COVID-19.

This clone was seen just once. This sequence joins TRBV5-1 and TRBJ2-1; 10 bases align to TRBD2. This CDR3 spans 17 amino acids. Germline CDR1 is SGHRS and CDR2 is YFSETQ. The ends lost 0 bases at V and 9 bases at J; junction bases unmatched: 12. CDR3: CASSLVSSGGTPSEQFF. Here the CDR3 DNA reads TGCGCCAGCAGCTTGGTGAGTAGCGGGGGGACCCCATCTGAGCAGTTCTTC.

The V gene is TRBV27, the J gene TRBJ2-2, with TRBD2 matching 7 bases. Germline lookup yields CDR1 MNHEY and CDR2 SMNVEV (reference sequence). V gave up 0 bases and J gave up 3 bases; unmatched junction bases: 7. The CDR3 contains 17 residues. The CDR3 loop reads CASSLSDGGRDTGELFF. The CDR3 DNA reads TGTGCCAGCAGTTTATCGGACGGCGGGAGAGACACCGGGGAGCTGTTTTTT.